This T cell receptor beta chain derives from a study of T cell repertoires in cytomegalovirus infection. This CDR3 region has 14 residues. Germline V gene data show CDR1 as SGHTA and CDR2 as FQGNSA. V lost 5 bases and J 7 bases, leaving 14 bases between the germline ends. This clonotype has a count of ten or more. Its antigen is undetermined. Using its own MiXCR run on the reads, TCRdb lists one record per CDR3 protein. The sample yields some 700,000 distinct CDR3 sequences, approximately 33% seen once. The TCR was taken from a human donor in good health (CMV status not recorded). Some clones in this sample may be carry-over from other donors' samples. The sample in question was cultured PBMCs, obtained from culture after CMV antigen stimulation. This chain links TRBV7-2 with TRBJ1-4; D is perhaps TRBD1 (5 bases). The CDR3 bases are TGTGCCAGCAGCCGTGACAGAGGGAGTGAAAAACTGTTTTTT. Translation gives CASSRDRGSEKLFF.